This T cell receptor beta chain is from a study of CD8+CD57+ T cells in acquired aplastic anemia. Profiles of TCR beta VDJ and CDR3 were generated from a genomic DNA template. Each CDR3 protein gets one entry after TCRdb re-called the reads with MiXCR. The sample yields under 200,000 distinct CDR3 sequences, less than 65% seen once. The V gene's germline CDR1 is MNHEY and CDR2 SVGEGT. V was pared by 0 bases and J by 11 bases, with 14 bases between. CDR3 length equals 15 residues. The clonotype comes from a human donor with severe aplastic anemia or a healthy control (not recorded which). Sequenced sample: sorted CD4+, CD8+, or CD8+CD57+ T cells (not recorded which) from PBMCs. This rearrangement joins TRBV6-2 or TRBV6-3 to TRBJ1-6; D remains unclear. The CDR3 nucleotides read TGTGCCAGCAGTTACTCGACGGCCGGGGAGGCACCCCTCCACTTT. This gives the protein CASSYSTAGEAPLHF.